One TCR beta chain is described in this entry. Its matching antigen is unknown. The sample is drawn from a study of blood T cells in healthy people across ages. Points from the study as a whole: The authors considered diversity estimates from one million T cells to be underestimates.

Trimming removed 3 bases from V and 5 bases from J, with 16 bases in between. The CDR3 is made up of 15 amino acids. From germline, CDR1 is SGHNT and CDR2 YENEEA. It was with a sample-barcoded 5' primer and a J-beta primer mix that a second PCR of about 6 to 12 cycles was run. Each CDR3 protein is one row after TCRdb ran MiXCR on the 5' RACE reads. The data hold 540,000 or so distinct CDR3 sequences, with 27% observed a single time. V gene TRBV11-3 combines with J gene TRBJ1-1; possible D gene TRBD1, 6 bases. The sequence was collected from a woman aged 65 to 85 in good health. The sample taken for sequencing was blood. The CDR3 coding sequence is TGTGCCAGCAGCTTGGGGGGGGGCTTGGAGACTGAAGCTTTCTTT. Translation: CASSLGGGLETEAFF.